Only one count was recorded for the clone carrying this T cell receptor (beta chain). Its antigen is currently unknown. The sample comes from a study of T cell repertoires in cytomegalovirus infection. About the research overall: It was the public TCR beta signatures that indicated both CMV infection and matching HLA type.

The CDR3 loop spans 17 amino acids. CDR1 MDHEN and CDR2 SYDVKM come from the germline V gene. Trimming took 5 bases from V and 3 from J, leaving 23 bases between them. Study outcomes and limitations: Dominating the ex vivo response were TCR beta clonotypes that were CMV-specific and HLA-C-restricted.

TCRdb re-called the reads with MiXCR, one entry per CDR3 protein. The sample consists of about 740,000 distinct CDR3 sequences, approximately 34% of them appearing once. Sequencing was done on a sample of PBMCs. This chain links TRBV28 with TRBJ2-7, with D maybe TRBD2 (6 bases). The sequence came from a human donor in good health (CMV status not recorded). Some clones in this sample may be carry-over from other donors' samples. The CDR3 nucleotides read TGTGCCAGCAGTCGGGGCCGCATTGGAGGGTGGATCTACGAGCAGTACTTC. Protein sequence: CASSRGRIGGWIYEQYF. Variable domain in full (rest from reference TRBV28 and TRBJ2-7): DVKVTQSSRYLVKRTGEKVFLECVQDMDHENMFWYRQDPGLGLRLIYFSYDVKMKEKGDIPEGYSVSREKKERFSLILESASTNQTSMYLCASSRGRIGGWIYEQYFGPGTRLTVT.